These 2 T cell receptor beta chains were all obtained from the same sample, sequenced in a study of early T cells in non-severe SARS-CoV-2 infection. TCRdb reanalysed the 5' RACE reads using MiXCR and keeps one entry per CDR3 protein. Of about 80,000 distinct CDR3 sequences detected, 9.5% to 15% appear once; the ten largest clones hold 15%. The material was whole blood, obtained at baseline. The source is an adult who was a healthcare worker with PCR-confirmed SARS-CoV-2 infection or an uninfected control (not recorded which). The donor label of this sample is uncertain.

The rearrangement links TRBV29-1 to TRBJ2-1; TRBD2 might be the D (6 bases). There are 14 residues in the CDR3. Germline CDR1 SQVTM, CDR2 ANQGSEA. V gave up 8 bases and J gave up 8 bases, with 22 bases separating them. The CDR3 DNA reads TGCAGCATTTTGACTAGTTTAGGGTCGGATGAGCAGTTCTTC. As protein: CSILTSLGSDEQFF.

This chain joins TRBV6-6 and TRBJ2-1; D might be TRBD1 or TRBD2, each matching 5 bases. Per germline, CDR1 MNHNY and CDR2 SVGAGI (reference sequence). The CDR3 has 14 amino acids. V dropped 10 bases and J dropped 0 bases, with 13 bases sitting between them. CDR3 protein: CATRDGSSYNEQFF. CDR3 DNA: TGTGCCACAAGGGACGGCAGCTCCTACAATGAGCAGTTCTTC.